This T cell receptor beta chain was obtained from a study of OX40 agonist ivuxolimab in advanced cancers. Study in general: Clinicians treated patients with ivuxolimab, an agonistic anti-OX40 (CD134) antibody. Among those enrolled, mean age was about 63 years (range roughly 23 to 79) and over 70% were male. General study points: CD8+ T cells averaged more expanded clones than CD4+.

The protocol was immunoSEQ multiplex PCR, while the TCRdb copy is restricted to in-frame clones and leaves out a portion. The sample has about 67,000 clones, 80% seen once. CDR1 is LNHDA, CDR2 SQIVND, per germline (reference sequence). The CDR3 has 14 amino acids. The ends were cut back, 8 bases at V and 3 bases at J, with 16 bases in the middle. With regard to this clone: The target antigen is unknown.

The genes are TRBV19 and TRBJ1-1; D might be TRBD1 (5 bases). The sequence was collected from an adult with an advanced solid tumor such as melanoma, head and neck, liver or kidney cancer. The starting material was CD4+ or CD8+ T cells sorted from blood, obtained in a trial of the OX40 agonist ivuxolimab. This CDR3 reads CASQGMPRDTEAFF. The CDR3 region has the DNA TGTGCCAGTCAGGGAATGCCTAGGGACACTGAAGCTTTCTTT.